This passage covers 13 T cell receptor beta chains from one sample sequenced in a study of T cell responses to AZD1222 COVID-19 vaccine. The repertoire was sequenced with immunoSEQ multiplex PCR; TCRdb's copy has only in-frame clones and lacks some. Here the sample spans 150,000 or so clones, approximately 83% being singletons. This specimen was peripheral blood, taken on day 0 of AZD1222 vaccination. These TCRs come from an adult in good health.

The chain employs TRBV6-5 and TRBJ1-1, with TRBD1 identical over 7 bases. CDR3 length equals 14 residues. V dropped 2 bases and J dropped 6; count of bases not matched to a gene: 6. Germline V gives CDR1 MNHEY, CDR2 SVGAGI. The CDR3 is CASSYRTGLSEAFF. The CDR3 bases are TGTGCCAGCAGTTACAGGACAGGACTCTCTGAAGCTTTCTTT.

The chain combines TRBV12-3 or TRBV12-4 with TRBJ2-7, with D unclear. V shed 5 bases and J shed 4 bases, with 12 bases lying between them. The CDR3 covers 13 residues. CDR3 in amino acids: CASSPSSHYEQYF. As DNA, the CDR3 is TGTGCCAGCAGTCCCAGCTCTCATTACGAGCAGTACTTC.

This rearrangement joins TRBV21-1 to TRBJ1-1; no DNA check was done on the table's D call, TRBD1. TRBV21-1 is deemed a pseudogene. The CDR3 is made up of 17 amino acids. This CDR3 reads CASSKEGRERMNTEAFF. The CDR3 nucleotides are TGTGCCAGCAGCAAAGAGGGCAGGGAAAGAATGAACACTGAAGCTTTCTTT.

This clone was detected only a few times. The chain couples TRBV28 to TRBJ1-3; D unclear. V shed 11 bases and J shed 2 bases, with 13 bases lying between them. The CDR3 consists of 13 residues. Germline values: CDR1 MDHEN, CDR2 SYDVKM. This chain's CDR3 is CAGRHGTGNTIYF. In DNA form, the CDR3 reads TGTGCCGGCCGACATGGGACTGGAAACACCATATATTTT. The variable domain in full, completed from reference TRBV28 and TRBJ1-3, reads DVKVTQSSRYLVKRTGEKVFLECVQDMDHENMFWYRQDPGLGLRLIYFSYDVKMKEKGDIPEGYSVSREKKERFSLILESASTNQTSMYLCAGRHGTGNTIYFGEGSWLTVV.

The chain links TRBV7-6 to TRBJ1-1, with 11 positions matching TRBD1. CDR3 size: 17 residues. The V gene's germline CDR1 is SGHVS and CDR2 FNYEAQ. V trimming: 3 bases; J trimming: 8 bases; junction bases outside the gene matches: 14. CDR3 loop: CASSFLGQGAKWGEAFF. The CDR3 coding sequence is TGTGCCAGCAGCTTTCTTGGACAGGGGGCCAAGTGGGGAGAAGCTTTCTTT.

This chain connects TRBV4-2 to TRBJ1-5; TRBD1 agrees at 7 bases. This CDR3 spans 15 amino acids. Germline V gene sequence: CDR1 LGHNA, CDR2 YNFKEQ. V lost 5 bases and J lost 0; bases outside the gene matches: 4. This CDR3 reads CASSEQGNSNQPQHF. The CDR3 DNA follows: TGTGCCAGCAGCGAACAGGGGAATAGCAATCAGCCCCAGCATTTT.

The J gene is TRBJ2-1, the V gene TRBV2, with D maybe TRBD2 (7 bases). Germline values: CDR1 SNHLY, CDR2 FYNNEI. V was pared by 7 bases and J by 2 bases, with 15 bases between. The CDR3 is made up of 15 amino acids. The CDR3 DNA sequence: TGTGCCAGCACTTTAGGGAGGGGGGCCTACAATGAGCAGTTCTTC. It yields the protein CASTLGRGAYNEQFF.

The table lists this clone with a count of one. The chain links TRBV27 to TRBJ1-2; 7 bases are shared with TRBD1. The CDR3 extends over 11 amino acids. Trimming cost V 10 bases and J 4 bases; bases outside gene matches: 3. Germline loops: CDR1 MNHEY, CDR2 SMNVEV (reference sequence). CDR3 protein: CATGTVYGYTF. As DNA, the CDR3 is TGTGCCACCGGGACAGTCTATGGCTACACCTTC.

This clone was observed once. This chain joins TRBV10-1 and TRBJ1-1; 9 bases align to TRBD1. Germline V gene lookup returns CDR1 WNHNN and CDR2 SYGVQD (reference sequence). This CDR3 contains 15 residues. Trimming cost V 3 bases and J 1 base; bases outside gene matches: 3. The CDR3 DNA reads TGCGCCAGCAGTGACTCGGGACAGGGGAACACTGAAGCTTTCTTT. This translates into CASSDSGQGNTEAFF.

The genes are TRBV2 and TRBJ1-6; 8 nucleotides line up with TRBD1. The CDR3 length is 16 residues. The germline V gene encodes CDR1 SNHLY and CDR2 FYNNEI. V dropped 7 bases and J dropped 7; count of bases not matched to a gene: 12. This CDR3 reads CASKKGEGQVNSPLHF. Here the CDR3 DNA reads TGTGCCAGCAAAAAAGGGGAGGGACAGGTCAATTCACCCCTCCACTTT. Full variable domain (remainder filled in from reference TRBV2 and TRBJ1-6): EPEVTQTPSHQVTQMGQEVILRCVPISNHLYFYWYRQILGQKVEFLVSFYNNEISEKSEIFDDQFSVERPDGSNFTLKIRSTKLEDSAMYFCASKKGEGQVNSPLHFGNGTRLTVT.

The rearrangement links TRBV2 to TRBJ2-1; 9 bases match TRBD1. V gave up 0 bases and J gave up 8 bases; unmatched junction bases: 8. Germline CDR1 is SNHLY and CDR2 is FYNNEI. CDR3 length equals 16 residues. The CDR3 reads CASSEARDRVDDEQFF. The CDR3, as DNA: TGTGCCAGCAGTGAAGCCCGGGACAGGGTTGACGATGAGCAGTTCTTC.

The chain employs TRBV5-1 and TRBJ2-7, with TRBD1 matching 7 bases. V dropped 1 base and J dropped 2; count of bases not matched to a gene: 0. The CDR3 is 13 residues long. Germline V gene lookup returns CDR1 SGHRS and CDR2 YFSETQ. CDR3 protein: CASSLQGAYEQYF. In DNA, the CDR3 is TGCGCCAGCAGCTTGCAGGGGGCCTACGAGCAGTACTTC.

This rearrangement joins TRBV28 to TRBJ1-6; no clear D. The V gene's germline CDR1 is MDHEN and CDR2 SYDVKM. Trimming stripped 7 bases from V and 9 bases from J, with 13 bases between. The CDR3 runs 13 residues. The CDR3 DNA is TGTGCCAGCATCGGCAGTTCCCGTTCACCCCTCCACTTT. Translation gives CASIGSSRSPLHF. The variable domain in full, with the rest retrieved from reference TRBV28 and TRBJ1-6, is DVKVTQSSRYLVKRTGEKVFLECVQDMDHENMFWYRQDPGLGLRLIYFSYDVKMKEKGDIPEGYSVSREKKERFSLILESASTNQTSMYLCASIGSSRSPLHFGNGTRLTVT.